This paragraph covers one T cell receptor (beta chain) sequence. J gave up 3 bases and V 8 bases, and 3 bases lay outside the gene matches. This CDR3 comprises 15 residues. Germline V gene sequence: CDR1 MGHDK, CDR2 SYGVNS. The data belong to a study of control samples from healthy donors and cancer patients. Data came from immunoSEQ multiplex PCR; TCRdb stores just in-frame clones and leaves some out. The sample lists some 120,000 clones; about 83% were seen once. The specimen was blood. This clonotype was sampled from a man aged 25 to 40 in good health. The chain couples TRBV25-1 to TRBJ2-1, with 14 bases lining up with TRBD2. In DNA form, the CDR3 reads TGTGCCAGCGCGACTAGCGGGGGGGGCTACAATGAGCAGTTCTTC. Its protein is CASATSGGGYNEQFF.